This T cell receptor (beta chain) was sequenced in a study of blood T cell repertoires in COVID-19. For the study at large: The study drew acute and convalescent COVID-19 samples from the United States, Italy and Spain.

Per the original methods: From reference gene primer amplification, estimates of nucleated cell counts were derived. Measured with immunoSEQ multiplex PCR; TCRdb has only the in-frame clones, and not every one. The DNA was the basis for D and trimming; V, J and clone size are from that table. The table lists about 68,000 clones, 65% to 90% of them singletons, with almost 1.5% in the top ten. V shed 3 bases and J 1 base; nucleotides not matched to a gene: 6. Germline V gene lookup returns CDR1 SGHDT and CDR2 YYEEEE. This CDR3 is 16 amino acids long. This chain uses TRBV5-6 with TRBJ2-7; 11 positions agree with TRBD2. Sequencing input: peripheral blood. This receptor was taken from a woman aged 55 to 70 with acute or convalescent COVID-19. CDR3 nucleotides: TGTGCCAGCAGCTCGTTAGCGGGAGGGACTTCCTACGAGCAGTACTTC. This translates into CASSSLAGGTSYEQYF.